The clone carrying this T cell receptor (beta chain) appeared many times. The template for each sample was approximately 0.65 ug of genomic DNA, which had been extracted from bulk tumor tissue. Collection of several biopsies per primary tumor, spaced far apart, took place during surgery. With untreated, newly diagnosed non-small cell lung cancer, the patients went on to undergo curative surgery. The TCR beta CDR3 region was amplified by multiplex PCR employing 32 V and 13 J primers. Via MiXCR, TCRdb re-called the multiplex PCR reads, giving one row per CDR3 protein. The repertoire holds tens of thousands of distinct CDR3 sequences, 25% to 30% seen once, with about 4% in the top ten. This record belongs to a study of immune heterogeneity within non-small cell lung tumors. This CDR3 has 15 residues. The V gene lost 6 bases and the J gene lost 6 bases, with 18 bases spanning the gap. Germline CDR1 is MNHNS and CDR2 is SASEGT.

The sample taken for sequencing was lung tumor tissue. This receptor was obtained from a man aged 35 to 55 with non-small cell lung cancer. The chain employs TRBV6-1 and TRBJ2-1; maybe TRBD2 (6 bases). DNA of the CDR3: TGTGCCAGCAGAACCGGGACTTTTGTTGTCAATGAGCAGTTCTTC. It translates to CASRTGTFVVNEQFF.